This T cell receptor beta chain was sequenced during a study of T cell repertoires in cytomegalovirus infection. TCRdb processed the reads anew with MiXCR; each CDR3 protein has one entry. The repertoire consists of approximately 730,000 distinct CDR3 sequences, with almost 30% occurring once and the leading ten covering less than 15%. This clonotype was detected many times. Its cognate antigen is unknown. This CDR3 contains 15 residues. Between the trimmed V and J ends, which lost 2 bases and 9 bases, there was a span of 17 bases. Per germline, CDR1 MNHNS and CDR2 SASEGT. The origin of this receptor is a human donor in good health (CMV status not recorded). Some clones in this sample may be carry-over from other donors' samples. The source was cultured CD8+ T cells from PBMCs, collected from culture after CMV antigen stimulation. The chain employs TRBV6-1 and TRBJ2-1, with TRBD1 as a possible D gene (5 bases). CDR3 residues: CASSESNRPLGEQFF. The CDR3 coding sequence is TGTGCCAGCAGTGAATCTAACAGGCCCTTGGGTGAGCAGTTCTTC.